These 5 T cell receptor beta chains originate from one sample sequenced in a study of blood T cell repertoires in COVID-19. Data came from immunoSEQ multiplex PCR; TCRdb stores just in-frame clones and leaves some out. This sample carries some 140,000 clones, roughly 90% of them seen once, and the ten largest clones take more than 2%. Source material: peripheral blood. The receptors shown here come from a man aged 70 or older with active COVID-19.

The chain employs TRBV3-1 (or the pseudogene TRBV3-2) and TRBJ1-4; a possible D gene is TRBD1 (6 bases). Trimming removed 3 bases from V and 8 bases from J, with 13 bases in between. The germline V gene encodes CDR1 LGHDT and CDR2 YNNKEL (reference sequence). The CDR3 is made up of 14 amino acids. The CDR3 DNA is TGTGCCAGCAGCCAGCCCCGCGGGGGCGAAAAACTGTTTTTT. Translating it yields CASSQPRGGEKLFF.

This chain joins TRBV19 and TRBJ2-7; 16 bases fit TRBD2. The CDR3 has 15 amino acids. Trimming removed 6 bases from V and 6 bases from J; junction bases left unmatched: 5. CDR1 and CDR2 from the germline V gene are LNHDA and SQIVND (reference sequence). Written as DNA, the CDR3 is TGTGCCAGTAGGTCGGGACTAGCGGGAGGGAGCGAGCAGTACTTC. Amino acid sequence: CASRSGLAGGSEQYF.

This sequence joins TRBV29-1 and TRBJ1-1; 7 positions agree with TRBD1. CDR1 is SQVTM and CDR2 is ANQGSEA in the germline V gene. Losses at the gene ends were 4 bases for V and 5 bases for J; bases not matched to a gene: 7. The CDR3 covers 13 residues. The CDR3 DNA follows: TGCAGCGTTGGACAGGGACGAGGAACTGAAGCTTTCTTT. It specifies CSVGQGRGTEAFF.

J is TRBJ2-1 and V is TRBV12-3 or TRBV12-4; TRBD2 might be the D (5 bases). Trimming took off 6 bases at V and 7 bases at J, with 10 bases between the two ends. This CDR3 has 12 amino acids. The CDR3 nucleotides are TGTGCCAGCAGCCCGGACTGGAATGAGCAGTTCTTC. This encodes CASSPDWNEQFF.

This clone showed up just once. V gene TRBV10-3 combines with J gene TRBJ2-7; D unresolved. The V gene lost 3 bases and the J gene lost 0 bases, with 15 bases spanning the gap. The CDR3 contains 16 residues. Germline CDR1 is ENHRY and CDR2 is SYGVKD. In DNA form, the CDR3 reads TGTGCCATCAGTGACCTAAGACTTTCAAGCTCCTACGAGCAGTACTTC. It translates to CAISDLRLSSSYEQYF.